This T cell receptor (beta chain) was sequenced for a study of T cells in localized non-small cell lung cancer. Study results and limitations: Compared with tumor, uninvolved adjacent lung displayed greater T cell clonality, ranking highest overall. Appearances in adjacent lung were noted for a median approximately 52 of the top 100 tumor clones.

A note on this clone: Its antigen is unidentified.

Libraries were prepared by immunoSEQ multiplex PCR; TCRdb keeps only in-frame clonotypes and omits some of them. The sample yields 48,000 or so clones, approximately 90% seen once. The ends lost 7 bases at V and 6 bases at J; junction bases unmatched: 10. From germline, CDR1 is SQVTM and CDR2 ANQGSEA. The CDR3 sequence is 14 residues long. The receptor's source is a male donor aged 60 or over with stage III squamous cell lung carcinoma. The sequences come from peripheral blood, collected before any cancer treatment. The chain couples TRBV29-1 to TRBJ2-1; TRBD1 aligns across 9 bases. CDR3 in DNA: TGCAGCGCTAACAGACAGGGGGGTGGCAATGAGCAGTTCTTC. It translates to CSANRQGGGNEQFF.